This T cell receptor (beta chain) stems from a study of human T cells and chemical hapten exposure. Whole-study findings and limits: Counts of TCRs above 1 in 1000 frequency stayed unchanged with DPC sensitization. Correlating positively with patch test score were the PT1 expanded TCR counts.

From the RACE reads, TCRdb called clonotypes with MiXCR, one entry per CDR3 protein. This sample has some 110,000 distinct CDR3 sequences, with approximately 10% found just once. The CDR3 has 13 amino acids. CDR1 is SGHAT and CDR2 is FQNNGV in the germline V gene. V lost 0 bases, J lost 6 bases, and 7 bases lay in between. As to time point: patch test 3, about 24 weeks after DPC sensitization. Treatment of the sample: therapeutic diphenylcyclopropenone sensitization with weekly scalp DPC. The study drew its donors from alopecia patients who were 18 to 70 years old and suitable for DPC. This clonotype was seen repeatedly, ten times or more. Its target is not known.

V gene TRBV11-2 combines with J gene TRBJ2-3; D is unclear. This receptor was taken from a woman between 45 and 65 years old with alopecia areata. Some clones in this sample may be carry-over from other donors' samples. Here the sequenced sample was whole blood, taken in connection with sensitization to the hapten diphenylcyclopropenone (DPC). The CDR3 here is CASSLDRADTQYF. Written as DNA, the CDR3 is TGTGCCAGCAGCTTAGATCGGGCGGATACGCAGTATTTT.